The 14 T cell receptor beta chains presented below share a single source sample, sequenced in a study of blood T cell repertoires in COVID-19. This table comes from immunoSEQ multiplex PCR, and its TCRdb copy is limited to in-frame clones, with some not included. This table has some 58,000 clones, 90% appearing once. Sequences were obtained from peripheral blood. These receptors all stem from a middle-aged man with acute or convalescent COVID-19.

This rearrangement joins TRBV5-1 to TRBJ2-5; 15 bases fit TRBD2. Germline CDR1 reads SGHRS; CDR2 reads YFSETQ. J was trimmed by 1 base and V by 4 bases; bases with no gene match: 5. This CDR3 contains 17 residues. In DNA form, the CDR3 reads TGCGCCAGCAGCCTAGGACTAGCGGGAGGGGTCCAAGAGACCCAGTACTTC. The encoded protein is CASSLGLAGGVQETQYF.

The V call is TRBV7-8, the J call TRBJ2-7; tentatively, D is TRBD1 (5 bases). V lost 2 bases and J lost 0, with 8 bases in between. Per the germline V gene, CDR1 is SGHVS and CDR2 is FQNEAQ. The CDR3 runs 14 residues. The CDR3 loop is CASSLLQGSYEQYF. Written as DNA, the CDR3 is TGTGCCAGCAGCTTACTCCAGGGCTCCTACGAGCAGTACTTC.

The V call is TRBV29-1, the J call TRBJ2-3, with D possibly matching TRBD2 (6 bases). Germline CDR1 reads SQVTM; CDR2 reads ANQGSEA. V was clipped by 4 bases and J by 5 bases, with 16 bases between them. The CDR3 loop spans 14 amino acids. The CDR3, as DNA: TGCAGCGTTGGGCTCCGGGAGAGTAAAGATACGCAGTATTTT. Amino acids: CSVGLRESKDTQYF.

Worth noting for this clone: An end of the junction differs from the germline gene, which may be a read error. The chain carries TRBV7-7 and TRBJ2-2; TRBD2 might be the D (6 bases). Germline CDR1 is SSHAT and CDR2 is FNYEAQ (reference sequence). The CDR3 contains 16 residues. The DNA of the CDR3 is TGTGCTAGCAGCCGCAACTCGGGACTGAACACCGGGGAGCTGTTTTTT. Translated: CASSRNSGLNTGELFF.

V is TRBV4-1 and J is TRBJ1-4; 10 bases line up with TRBD1. The ends lost 2 bases at V and 6 bases at J; junction bases unmatched: 3. This CDR3 has 15 residues. Germline V gene lookup returns CDR1 MGHRA and CDR2 YSYEKL. The CDR3: CASSQTGTGDEKLFF. For the CDR3, the DNA is TGCGCCAGCAGCCAAACCGGGACAGGGGATGAAAAACTGTTTTTT.

The CDR3 region is CATSDRRGGNEQFF. The CDR3 bases are TGTGCCACCAGTGACCGACGGGGGGGCAATGAGCAGTTCTTC. V and J are TRBV24-1 and TRBJ2-1; 8 bases are a match to TRBD2. The CDR3 loop spans 14 amino acids. Looked up from germline, CDR1 is KGHDR and CDR2 is SFDVKD. With 4 bases clipped from V and 6 bases from J, the junction kept 4 bases outside the gene matches.

The rearrangement links TRBV3-1 (or the pseudogene TRBV3-2) to TRBJ2-3; TRBD2 aligns across 9 bases. The junction had 5 bases not matched to a gene; V was cut back by 1 base and J by 6 bases. Germline V gives CDR1 LGHDT, CDR2 YNNKEL (reference sequence). The length of the CDR3 is 15 residues. CDR3 sequence: CASSQAGGRDDTQYF. In nucleotides, the CDR3 is TGTGCCAGCAGCCAAGCCGGCGGGAGGGACGATACGCAGTATTTT.

This clone was observed a few times. V gene TRBV21-1 combines with J gene TRBJ1-6; the table's D gene call, TRBD1, was not cross checked with the DNA. TRBV21-1 is labeled a pseudogene. CDR3 length: 19 amino acids. Here the CDR3 DNA reads TGTGCCAGCAGCAAACTGGGACAGTACGATAGCTCCTATAATTCACCCCTCCACTTT. As protein: CASSKLGQYDSSYNSPLHF.

The genes are TRBV2 and TRBJ2-1, with 9 positions matching TRBD1. V trimming: 5 bases; J trimming: 8 bases; junction bases outside the gene matches: 10. The CDR3 runs 15 residues. Germline CDR1 SNHLY, CDR2 FYNNEI. The CDR3 spells CASSRQGVDNDEQFF. Here the CDR3 DNA reads TGTGCCAGCAGTAGACAGGGGGTGGACAATGATGAGCAGTTCTTC.

The chain combines TRBV6-5 with TRBJ1-2; 7 positions agree with TRBD1. The CDR3 runs 12 residues. After removal of 8 bases from V and 8 bases from J, the junction contained 8 bases not matched to a gene. CDR1 is MNHEY, CDR2 SVGAGI, per germline. The CDR3 DNA reads as TGTGCCAGCCCCGACAGGGTTGGAGGCTACACCTTC. Translating gives CASPDRVGGYTF.

This clone was recorded once. The chain carries TRBV30 and TRBJ2-7; maybe TRBD2 (5 bases). V lost 0 bases and J lost 1, with 22 bases in between. CDR1 GTSNPN and CDR2 SVGIG come from the germline V gene (reference sequence). CDR3 length: 18 residues. CDR3 residues: CAWSVKTKIGVSSYEQYF. CDR3 sequence (DNA): TGTGCCTGGAGTGTGAAGACCAAGATCGGGGTTTCTTCCTACGAGCAGTACTTC.

CDR3 sequence reads: CASSAYRVVDTGELFF. For the CDR3, the DNA is TGTGCCAGCAGCGCGTACAGGGTAGTCGACACCGGGGAGCTGTTTTTT. The J gene is TRBJ2-2, the V gene TRBV7-9; D may be TRBD1 (6 bases). Trimming removed 5 bases at V and 3 bases at J, with 16 bases between. In germline, CDR1 is SEHNR, CDR2 FQNEAQ (reference sequence). The CDR3 has 16 residues.

The CDR3 nucleotides read TGTGCCAGCAGCAACATAGCGGTCTCCTACGAGCAGTACTTC. Translated, it gives CASSNIAVSYEQYF. The chain is built from TRBV11-2 and TRBJ2-7; D perhaps matches TRBD2 (6 bases). This CDR3 is built from 14 residues. Per germline, CDR1 SGHAT and CDR2 FQNNGV. The V and J ends lost 5 bases and 0 bases respectively, with 11 bases between them.

This chain connects TRBV5-4 to TRBJ2-2; D gene unclear. Germline V lookup: CDR1 SGHNT, CDR2 YYREEE (reference sequence). Trimming cost V 3 bases and J 4 bases, with 13 bases left between them. The CDR3 contains 15 residues. The chain's CDR3 is CASSSGKEITGELFF. The DNA for the CDR3 is TGTGCCAGCAGCTCTGGCAAGGAGATCACCGGGGAGCTGTTTTTT. Filled out from reference TRBV5-4 and TRBJ2-2, the complete variable domain reads ETGVTQSPTHLIKTRGQQVTLRCSSQSGHNTVSWYQQALGQGPQFIFQYYREEENGRGNFPPRFSGLQFPNYSSELNVNALELDDSALYLCASSSGKEITGELFFGEGSRLTVL.